Reported below is one TCR beta chain. Specified time point: baseline pretreatment blood. As for treatment: 15 Gy SBRT to primary tumor, nephrectomy 4 weeks later. Radiation-treated patients gave blood at baseline, week 2 and week 4. This renal cell carcinoma was of the clear cell type. In germline, CDR1 is SGHTA, CDR2 FQGNSA. This CDR3 region has 13 residues. With 5 bases removed from V and 1 base from J, the gap between germline ends came to 8 bases. Sequenced by immunoSEQ multiplex PCR; TCRdb stores in-frame clones only, minus some. Seen here are about 150,000 clones, around 89% observed once, and the top ten hold around 4.1%. This record belongs to a study of radiation and T cells in renal cell carcinoma.

The TCR was taken from a woman between 70 and 85 years old with renal cell carcinoma. Sequenced here: blood, sampled from a patient whose treatment included radiotherapy and nephrectomy. The V call is TRBV7-2, the J call TRBJ1-2, with unresolved D. The CDR3 region has the DNA TGTGCCAGCAGCCTCGAACTTAACTATGGCTACACCTTC. Its protein is CASSLELNYGYTF.